The entry below gives a single TCR beta chain sequence along with its context. Its cognate antigen is unknown. The data derive from a study of cytomegalovirus exposure and HLA in healthy donors. Study-wide results and caveats: The authors assumed roughly uniform sequencing depth across donors for presence/absence analyses. Later analysis showed most CMV-associated TCR beta chains appearing HLA-restricted. When the data were analyzed later, several of the most significant clusters appeared to be linked to common viral pathogens.

Primers for the PCR totalled 60 Vbeta and 13 Jbeta. Method: immunoSEQ multiplex PCR; TCRdb's copy keeps in-frame clones and lacks some. The sample has a few hundred thousand clones, 65% to 90% seen once. The V gene lost 6 bases and the J gene lost 0 bases, with 4 bases spanning the gap. The CDR3 loop spans 12 amino acids. Germline CDR1 is MDHEN and CDR2 is SYDVKM. The chain recombines TRBV28 with TRBJ2-3; D not certain. This receptor was identified in a girl aged 5 to 17 in good health and CMV-seronegative. The sample was PBMCs. In DNA form, the CDR3 reads TGTGCCAGCAGACGGAGCACAGATACGCAGTATTTT. Its translation is CASRRSTDTQYF. Using reference TRBV28 and TRBJ2-3 for the parts outside the CDR3, the full variable domain is DVKVTQSSRYLVKRTGEKVFLECVQDMDHENMFWYRQDPGLGLRLIYFSYDVKMKEKGDIPEGYSVSREKKERFSLILESASTNQTSMYLCASRRSTDTQYFGPGTRLTVL.